This T cell receptor (beta chain) was obtained from a study of T cell changes during pregnancy in multiple sclerosis. The CDR3 spans 15 residues. V was clipped by 4 bases and J by 1 base; unmatched bases: 7. Per germline, CDR1 SGHRS and CDR2 YFSETQ. Sequenced by immunoSEQ multiplex PCR; TCRdb stores in-frame clones only, minus some. The sample has approximately 65,000 clones, 80% to 95% seen once. The chain combines TRBV5-1 with TRBJ2-7; TRBD2 matches at 8 bases. The sequences come from CD8+ T cells from peripheral blood mononuclear cells, collected in the third trimester of pregnancy. This TCR derives from a female donor in good health, enrolled as a control in a pregnancy study. The CDR3 nucleotides are TGCGCCAGCAGCCCTCGGAGCGGGGGATCCTACGAGCAGTACTTC. This codes for CASSPRSGGSYEQYF.